The 23 T cell receptor beta chains below come from one sample, sequenced in a study of CD8 T cells in ankylosing spondylitis. TCRdb fed the 5' RACE reads into MiXCR, producing one record per CDR3 protein. The data hold roughly 300,000 distinct CDR3 sequences, with roughly 8% observed a single time. Antigens of these TCRs are unknown. Whole-study results and caveats: Ankylosing spondylitis blood appeared to be characterized by a TCR beta motif of fewer than ten highly homologous variants.

Sequencing was done on a sample of blood, either unsorted or a sorted T cell fraction (not recorded which). The receptors come from a male donor with ankylosing spondylitis.

The chain is built from TRBV20-1 and TRBJ2-1; 10 bases are shared with TRBD2. Germline V CDR1 and CDR2: DFQATT, SNEGSKA (reference sequence). The CDR3 extends over 17 amino acids. The V and J ends lost 1 base and 0 bases, in that order; junction bases with no gene match: 6. CDR3 in amino acids: CSARGLAGVYSYNEQFF. In DNA, the CDR3 is TGCAGTGCTAGAGGGCTAGCGGGAGTTTACTCCTACAATGAGCAGTTCTTC.

The V call is TRBV4-2, the J call TRBJ2-1, with 14 bases fitting TRBD2. CDR3 length: 17 amino acids. The V segment lost 4 bases and the J segment 3 bases; nucleotides outside the gene matches: 5. Germline CDR1 reads LGHNA; CDR2 reads YNFKEQ. CDR3 loop: CASSPGTSGSLYNEQFF. As DNA, the CDR3 is TGTGCCAGCAGCCCAGGGACTAGCGGGAGCCTCTACAATGAGCAGTTCTTC.

This clonotype was seen at least ten times. The genes are TRBV5-1 and TRBJ2-1; tentatively, D is TRBD1 or TRBD2 (5 bases each). Trimming stripped 1 base from V and 10 bases from J, with 15 bases between. Germline V gives CDR1 SGHRS, CDR2 YFSETQ. This CDR3 has 14 residues. The CDR3 bases are TGCGCCAGCAGCTTGTGGCAGGGAGAAGGGGAGCAGTTCTTC. Amino acids: CASSLWQGEGEQFF.

The chain recombines TRBV11-2 with TRBJ2-3; 8 nucleotides align to TRBD1. Per the germline V gene, CDR1 is SGHAT and CDR2 is FQNNGV. V dropped 6 bases and J dropped 0; count of bases not matched to a gene: 5. The CDR3 is 15 amino acids. CDR3 in amino acids: CASSFTGGSTDTQYF. The CDR3 DNA is TGTGCCAGCAGTTTCACAGGGGGTAGCACAGATACGCAGTATTTT.

Many counts were recorded for this clonotype. CDR3 region: CATSGTAYNEQFF. CDR3 nucleotide sequence: TGTGCCACCTCCGGGACTGCCTACAATGAGCAGTTCTTC. This sequence joins TRBV6-1 and TRBJ2-1; D might be TRBD2 (6 bases). V shed 10 bases and J shed 2 bases, with 12 bases lying between them. CDR3 length equals 13 residues. The germline V gene encodes CDR1 MNHNS and CDR2 SASEGT.

J is TRBJ2-3 and V is TRBV7-9; 8 nucleotides align to TRBD2. The germline gives CDR1 SEHNR, CDR2 FQNEAQ (reference sequence). V was clipped by 2 bases and J by 6 bases; unmatched bases: 7. The CDR3 is 15 residues long. As DNA, the CDR3 is TGTGCCAGCAGCTTAAGGCGAGCGGGGGCGGATACGCAGTATTTT. This encodes CASSLRRAGADTQYF.

The gene calls are TRBV5-1 and TRBJ2-3; TRBD2 might be the D (5 bases). The CDR3 extends over 13 amino acids. Germline-derived CDR1 and CDR2 are SGHRS and YFSETQ. V was trimmed by 7 bases and J by 4 bases, leaving 13 bases between them. CDR3 coding DNA: TGCGCCAGCCAGGAGGTGGGCGCAGATACGCAGTATTTT. Its translation: CASQEVGADTQYF.

This clonotype came up many times. In nucleotides, the CDR3 is TGTGCCAGCAGCAAAGAAGGAGGGGGCCTTGAAAAACTGTTTTTT. It yields the protein CASSKEGGGLEKLFF. The J gene is TRBJ1-4, the V gene TRBV21-1; the table assigns TRBD1, which was not confirmed against the DNA. TRBV21-1 is a known pseudogene. This CDR3 has 15 residues.

The sample holds a few counts of this clonotype. The J gene is TRBJ1-5, the V gene TRBV2, with 8 positions matching TRBD1. The CDR3 runs to 14 residues. V gave up 7 bases and J gave up 3 bases; unmatched junction bases: 5. The germline V gene encodes CDR1 SNHLY and CDR2 FYNNEI. In nucleotides, the CDR3 is TGTGCCAGCACCCCGGGACAGGTCAATCAGCCCCAGCATTTT. Translated: CASTPGQVNQPQHF.

A few counts support this clonotype. The chain uses TRBV12-3 or TRBV12-4 and TRBJ2-2, with 10 bases matching TRBD2. The CDR3 consists of 16 residues. J lost 2 bases, V lost 7 bases, and 7 bases had no gene match. The CDR3 is CASTKAGGPNTGELFF. In DNA, the CDR3 is TGTGCCAGCACCAAAGCGGGAGGGCCTAACACCGGGGAGCTGTTTTTT.

This clonotype has at least ten counts. The rearrangement uses TRBV27 and TRBJ2-7; tentatively, D is TRBD1 or TRBD2 (6 bases each). V shed 4 bases and J shed 6 bases, with 16 bases lying between them. This CDR3 region has 14 residues. The germline gives CDR1 MNHEY, CDR2 SMNVEV (reference sequence). CDR3 nucleotide sequence: TGTGCCAGCAGTTACGGGGGCCGGGTGGGCGAGCAGTACTTC. Translation gives CASSYGGRVGEQYF.

This clonotype was observed a handful of times. The rearrangement links TRBV28 to TRBJ2-7, with TRBD1 as a possible D gene (6 bases). Trimming pared 3 bases from V and 3 bases from J, leaving 18 bases between. This CDR3 has 16 residues. Germline V lookup: CDR1 MDHEN, CDR2 SYDVKM. The CDR3 DNA sequence: TGTGCCAGCAGTTTTTCAAGGGCAGGGGCGAACTACGAGCAGTACTTC. Its protein is CASSFSRAGANYEQYF.

In this sample, this clonotype turned up many times. The chain is built from TRBV6-1 and TRBJ1-1; TRBD1 is a possible D gene (6 bases). V was pared by 0 bases and J by 11 bases, with 28 bases between. The germline V gene has CDR1 MNHNS and CDR2 SASEGT. This CDR3 is 18 amino acids long. The CDR3 spells CASSEALTLGGRTLRAFF. As DNA, the CDR3 is TGTGCCAGCAGTGAAGCGCTCACCTTAGGGGGACGCACACTGAGGGCTTTCTTT.

This clonotype was observed a handful of times. This chain links TRBV5-5 with TRBJ2-7, with D unresolved. This CDR3 has 16 amino acids. The germline V gene has CDR1 SGHKS and CDR2 YYEKEE (reference sequence). Trimming removed 2 bases from V and 3 bases from J, with 18 bases in between. The chain's CDR3 is CASSLPSEFPDYEQYF. The CDR3 DNA sequence: TGTGCCAGCAGCTTACCCTCGGAGTTTCCAGACTACGAGCAGTACTTC.

The CDR3 DNA reads TGTGCCAGCAGTCCCAGGGGACACTTGAACACTGAAGCTTTCTTT. This gives the protein CASSPRGHLNTEAFF. This chain connects TRBV27 to TRBJ1-1; a possible D gene is TRBD1 (6 bases). CDR3 length: 15 residues. Germline assignment: CDR1 MNHEY and CDR2 SMNVEV (reference sequence). The V end was cut by 5 bases, the J end by 0 bases, with 13 bases between.

This clonotype was observed a handful of times. The chain has TRBV12-3 or TRBV12-4 and TRBJ2-1; no firm D call. CDR3 length equals 14 residues. Trimming removed 3 bases from V and 3 bases from J, with 9 bases in between. This CDR3 is CASSFGVGYNEQFF. DNA of the CDR3: TGTGCCAGCAGTTTTGGGGTTGGCTACAATGAGCAGTTCTTC.

The chain combines TRBV5-1 with TRBJ2-2; 7 nucleotides match TRBD2. CDR3 size: 16 residues. Germline assignment: CDR1 SGHRS and CDR2 YFSETQ. V lost 6 bases, J lost 1 base, and 9 bases stayed unmatched. The chain's CDR3 is CASMWMAGVNTGELFF. CDR3 DNA sequence: TGCGCCAGCATGTGGATGGCGGGAGTGAACACCGGGGAGCTGTTTTTT.

This chain connects TRBV20-1 to TRBJ2-5; D possibly corresponds to TRBD2 (6 bases). The CDR3 sequence is 13 residues long. CDR1 and CDR2 from the germline V gene are DFQATT and SNEGSKA (reference sequence). V was clipped by 3 bases and J by 5 bases, with 13 bases between them. In DNA form, the CDR3 reads TGCAGTGCTAGGGGAGGACTGAGGGAGACCCAGTACTTC. Its translation: CSARGGLRETQYF.

There are many counts of this clonotype. The chain uses TRBV5-1 and TRBJ2-3; possible D gene TRBD1, 5 bases. Germline lookup yields CDR1 SGHRS and CDR2 YFSETQ. The CDR3 runs 16 residues. V was trimmed by 0 bases and J by 4 bases, leaving 15 bases between them. CDR3 sequence reads: CASSLAVDRNSDTQYF. The CDR3 DNA sequence: TGCGCCAGCAGCTTGGCAGTTGACAGAAATTCAGATACGCAGTATTTT. Based on the CDR3 plus reference TRBV5-1 and TRBJ2-3, the full variable domain is KAGVTQTPRYLIKTRGQQVTLSCSPISGHRSVSWYQQTPGQGLQFLFEYFSETQRNKGNFPGRFSGRQFSNSRSEMNVSTLELGDSALYLCASSLAVDRNSDTQYFGPGTRLTVL.

This clonotype has at least ten counts. The chain carries TRBV6-2 or TRBV6-3 and TRBJ2-1; 7 nucleotides line up with TRBD2. The CDR3 has 19 residues. V was clipped by 2 bases and J by 2 bases; unmatched bases: 15. Germline loops: CDR1 MNHEY, CDR2 SVGEGT. CDR3 region: CASSYGGRLRGSPYNEQFF. The CDR3 DNA follows: TGTGCCAGCAGTTACGGCGGGCGTTTACGCGGGAGTCCCTACAATGAGCAGTTCTTC.

The chain carries TRBV27 and TRBJ1-1; D not certain. The V end was cut by 6 bases, the J end by 7 bases, with 9 bases between. The CDR3 loop spans 11 amino acids. Germline V gives CDR1 MNHEY, CDR2 SMNVEV (reference sequence). CDR3 nucleotides: TGTGCCAGCAGGCAGGCTCATGAAGCTTTCTTT. Protein product: CASRQAHEAFF.

The chain recombines TRBV28 with TRBJ2-3; 14 bases fit TRBD2. In germline, CDR1 is MDHEN, CDR2 SYDVKM. The CDR3 length is 18 residues. The V gene end was trimmed by 8 bases and the J gene end by 4 bases; junction bases not matched to a gene: 14. The CDR3 DNA follows: TGTGCCAGCCCCGGGACTAGCGGGAGAGAGGAGGTCGCAGATACGCAGTATTTT. Residues: CASPGTSGREEVADTQYF.

A few counts support this clonotype. The V and J genes are TRBV29-1 and TRBJ1-5; maybe TRBD1 (6 bases). CDR1 SQVTM and CDR2 ANQGSEA come from the germline V gene. This CDR3 spans 12 amino acids. Trimming pared 4 bases from V and 2 bases from J, leaving 6 bases between. CDR3 loop: CSVAGGNQPQHF. As DNA, the CDR3 is TGCAGCGTTGCAGGGGGCAATCAGCCCCAGCATTTT.